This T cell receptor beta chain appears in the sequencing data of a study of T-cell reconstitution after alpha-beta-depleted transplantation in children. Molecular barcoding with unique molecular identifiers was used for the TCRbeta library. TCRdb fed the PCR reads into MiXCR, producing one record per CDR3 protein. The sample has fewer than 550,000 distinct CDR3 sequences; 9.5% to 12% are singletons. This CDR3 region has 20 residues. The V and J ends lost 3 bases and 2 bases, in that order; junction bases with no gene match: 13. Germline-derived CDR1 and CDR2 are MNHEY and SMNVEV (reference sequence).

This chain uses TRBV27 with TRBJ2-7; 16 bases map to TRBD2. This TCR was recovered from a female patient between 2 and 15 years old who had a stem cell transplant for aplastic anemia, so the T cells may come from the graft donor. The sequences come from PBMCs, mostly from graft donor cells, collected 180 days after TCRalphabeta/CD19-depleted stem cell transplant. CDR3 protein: CASSLSLPGLAGGIPYEQYF. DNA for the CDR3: TGTGCCAGCAGTTTGTCATTACCGGGACTAGCGGGAGGGATCCCCTACGAGCAGTACTTC.